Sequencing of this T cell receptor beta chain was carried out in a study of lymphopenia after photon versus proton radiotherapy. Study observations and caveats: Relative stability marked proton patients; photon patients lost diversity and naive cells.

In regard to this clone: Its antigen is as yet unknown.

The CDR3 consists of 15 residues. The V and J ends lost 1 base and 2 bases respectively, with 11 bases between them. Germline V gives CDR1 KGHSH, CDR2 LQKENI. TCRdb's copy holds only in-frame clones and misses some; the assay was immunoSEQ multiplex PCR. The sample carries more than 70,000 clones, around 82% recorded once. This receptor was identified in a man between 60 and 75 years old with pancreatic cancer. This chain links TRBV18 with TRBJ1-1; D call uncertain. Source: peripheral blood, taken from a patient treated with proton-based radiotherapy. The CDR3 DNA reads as TGTGCCAGCTCACCACTGGCCAGGCCCAACACTGAAGCTTTCTTT. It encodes CASSPLARPNTEAFF.